This T cell receptor (beta chain) was retrieved from a study of T-cell memory formation after mild COVID-19. One entry per CDR3 protein, called by TCRdb with MiXCR from the 5' RACE reads. This sample has fewer than 350,000 distinct CDR3 sequences, with roughly 8.2% found just once. The sequence was collected from a young man who had mild COVID-19 (a few samples of this study predate the infection). Cell type and time point are not known. The sequenced sample was PBMCs or a T cell subset sorted from them (not recorded which).

Here the CDR3 DNA reads TGCAGTGCCGGACAGCCGATGAACACTGAAGCTTTCTTT. Translation: CSAGQPMNTEAFF. This chain links TRBV20-1 with TRBJ1-1; D might be TRBD1 (6 bases). The CDR3 length is 13 residues. CDR1 is DFQATT, CDR2 SNEGSKA, per germline (reference sequence). The V end was cut by 6 bases, the J end by 0 bases, with 11 bases between.